This T cell receptor beta chain was sequenced in a study of blood T cell repertoires in COVID-19. After removal of 5 bases from V and 2 bases from J, the junction contained 7 bases not matched to a gene. Germline loops: CDR1 SGHVS, CDR2 FNYEAQ. The CDR3 loop spans 17 amino acids. Allocation to cohorts depended on clinical history reported by the participants. Clones were read by immunoSEQ multiplex PCR, and TCRdb kept only the in-frame ones, dropping some. This sample has approximately 270,000 clones, with roughly 90% found just once. This rearrangement joins TRBV7-6 to TRBJ1-4; the match to TRBD1 covers 11 bases. The sample taken for sequencing was PBMCs or T cells enriched from blood (not recorded which). The TCR was taken from a man aged 40-49 years who had been exposed to COVID-19. Here the CDR3 reads CASSHRTGGVTNEKLFF. CDR3 nucleotide sequence: TGTGCCAGCAGCCACCGGACAGGGGGCGTCACTAATGAAAAACTGTTTTTT. The full variable domain, in which reference TRBV7-6 and TRBJ1-4 provide the parts outside the CDR3, is GAGVSQSPRYKVTKRGQDVALRCDPISGHVSLYWYRQALGQGPEFLTYFNYEAQQDKSGLPNDRFSAERPEGSISTLTIQRTEQRDSAMYRCASSHRTGGVTNEKLFFGSGTQLSVL.